The sequence of this T cell receptor (beta chain) was determined in a study of blood T cells in healthy people across ages. It was with a sample-barcoded 5' primer and a J-beta primer mix that a second PCR of roughly 7 to 12 cycles was run. Each CDR3 protein is one row after TCRdb ran MiXCR on the 5' RACE reads. The repertoire holds roughly 730,000 distinct CDR3 sequences, with 45% to 70% as singletons. The CDR3 consists of 14 residues. In germline, CDR1 is LGHNT, CDR2 FRNRAP. The study recruited healthy Caucasian donors from Russia who were aged roughly 6 to 90. About 10 milliliters was the volume of peripheral blood drawn from each donor.

This sequence joins TRBV12-5 and TRBJ2-5; no clear D gene. The DNA end is a closer match to TRBJ2-7, so the J assignment may be wrong. The sample comprised blood. The clonotype comes from a man between 40 and 49 years old in good health. CDR3 in amino acids: CASGLSGLTYEQYF. CDR3 coding DNA: TGTGCTAGTGGTTTGTCTGGGTTGACCTACGAGCAGTACTTC.